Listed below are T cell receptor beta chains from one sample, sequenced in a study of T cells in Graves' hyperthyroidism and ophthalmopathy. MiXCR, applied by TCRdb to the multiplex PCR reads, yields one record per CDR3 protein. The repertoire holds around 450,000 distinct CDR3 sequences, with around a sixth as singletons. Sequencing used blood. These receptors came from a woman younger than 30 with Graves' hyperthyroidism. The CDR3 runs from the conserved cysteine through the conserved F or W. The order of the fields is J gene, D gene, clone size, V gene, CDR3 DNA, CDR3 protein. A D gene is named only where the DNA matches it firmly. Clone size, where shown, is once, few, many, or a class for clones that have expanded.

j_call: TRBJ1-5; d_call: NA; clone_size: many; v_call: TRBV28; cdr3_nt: TGTGCCAGCAGTTTATCGCAGATAGGTAGCAATCAGCCCCAGCATTTT; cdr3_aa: CASSLSQIGSNQPQHF
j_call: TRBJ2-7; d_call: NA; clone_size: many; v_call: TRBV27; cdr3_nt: TGTGCCAGCAGCAAGACAGTGACCTACGAGCAGTACTTC; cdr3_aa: CASSKTVTYEQYF
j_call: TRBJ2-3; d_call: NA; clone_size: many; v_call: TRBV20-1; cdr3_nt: TGCAGTGCCCCCGCGGTAGTGTGGGGATTCACAGATACGCAGTATTTT; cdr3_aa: CSAPAVVWGFTDTQYF
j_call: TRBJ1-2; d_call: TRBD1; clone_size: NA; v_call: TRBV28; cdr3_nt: TGTGCCAGCAGCCGTGACAGGGTTAACTATGGCTACACCTTC; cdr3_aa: CASSRDRVNYGYTF
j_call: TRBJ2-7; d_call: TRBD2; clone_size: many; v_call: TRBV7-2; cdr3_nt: TGTGCCAGCAGCTCAGCATCAGCGGGGGTCTACGAGCAGTACTTC; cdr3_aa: CASSSASAGVYEQYF
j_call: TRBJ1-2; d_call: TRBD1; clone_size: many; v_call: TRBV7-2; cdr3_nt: TGTGCCAGCAGACGAACGACAGGGGATTATGGCTACACCTTC; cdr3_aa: CASRRTTGDYGYTF
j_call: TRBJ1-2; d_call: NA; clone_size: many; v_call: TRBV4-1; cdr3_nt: TGCGCCAGCAGCCAAGGTTGGGCGAACTATGGCTACACCTTC; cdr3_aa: CASSQGWANYGYTF
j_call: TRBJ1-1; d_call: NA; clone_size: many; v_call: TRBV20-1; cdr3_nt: TGCAGTGCTAGAGACGCCACAGGGATCGGCACTGAAGCTTTCTTT; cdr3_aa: CSARDATGIGTEAFF
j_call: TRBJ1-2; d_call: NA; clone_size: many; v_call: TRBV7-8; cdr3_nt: TGTGCCAGCAGAGCCGGACAGACGGCTGATGGCTACACCTTC; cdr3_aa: CASRAGQTADGYTF
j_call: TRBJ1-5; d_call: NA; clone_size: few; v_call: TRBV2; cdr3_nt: TGTGCCAGCCTTGCGACAGGAAATCAGCCCCAGCATTTT; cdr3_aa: CASLATGNQPQHF
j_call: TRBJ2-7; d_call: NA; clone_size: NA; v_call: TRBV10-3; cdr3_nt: TGTGCCATCAGTGCCCTTCGGGGGACCGAGCAGTACTTC; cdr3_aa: CAISALRGTEQYF
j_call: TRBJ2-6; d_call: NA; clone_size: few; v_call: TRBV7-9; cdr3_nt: TGTGCCAGCAGCTTATTTAGGGGGGTCAACGTCCTGACTTTC; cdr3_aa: CASSLFRGVNVLTF
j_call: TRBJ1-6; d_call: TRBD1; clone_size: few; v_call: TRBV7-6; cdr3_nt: TGTGCCAGCAGCTTAGGGGGACAGGGTTCCTCAACACCCCTCCACTTT; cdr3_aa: CASSLGGQGSSTPLHF
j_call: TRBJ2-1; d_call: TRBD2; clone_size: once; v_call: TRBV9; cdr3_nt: TGTGCCAGCAGCGTAGCTGGACTAGCGGTCTACAATGAGCAGTTCTTC; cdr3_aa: CASSVAGLAVYNEQFF
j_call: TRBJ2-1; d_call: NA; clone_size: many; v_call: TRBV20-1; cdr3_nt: TGCAGTGCCCGGCTAGCACCCGGCGATTACAATGAGCAGTTCTTC; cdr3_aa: CSARLAPGDYNEQFF
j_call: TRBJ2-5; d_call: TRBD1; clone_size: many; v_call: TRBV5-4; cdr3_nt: TGTGCCAGCAGCTTGGGACAGGGGAAACAGGAGACCCAGTACTTC; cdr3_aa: CASSLGQGKQETQYF
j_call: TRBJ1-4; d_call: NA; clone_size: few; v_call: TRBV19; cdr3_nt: TGTGCCAGTAGGGACTCCTGGGGAGGCGAAAAACTGTTTTTT; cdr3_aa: CASRDSWGGEKLFF
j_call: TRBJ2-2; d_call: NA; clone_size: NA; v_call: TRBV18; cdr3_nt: TGTGCCAGCTCACCAATGTCGCTAGCTACCGGGGAGCTGTTTTTT; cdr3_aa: CASSPMSLATGELFF
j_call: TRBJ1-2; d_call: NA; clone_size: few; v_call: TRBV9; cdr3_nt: TGTGCCAGCAGCGCGGGGGGAGATATAACCAACTATGGCTACACCTTC; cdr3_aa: CASSAGGDITNYGYTF
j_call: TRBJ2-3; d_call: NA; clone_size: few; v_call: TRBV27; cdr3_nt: TGTGCCAGGATCAGGGTATCTACAGATACGCAGTATTTT; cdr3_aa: CARIRVSTDTQYF
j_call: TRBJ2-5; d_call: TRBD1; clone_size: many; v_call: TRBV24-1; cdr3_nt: TGTGCCACCAGTGGCGACATACAGGGGGAGACCCAGTACTTC; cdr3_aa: CATSGDIQGETQYF
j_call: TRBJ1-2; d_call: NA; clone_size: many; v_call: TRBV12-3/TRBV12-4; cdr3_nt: TGTGCCAGCAGCCCCGGCAGGAGCCACTATGGCTACACCTTC; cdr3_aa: CASSPGRSHYGYTF
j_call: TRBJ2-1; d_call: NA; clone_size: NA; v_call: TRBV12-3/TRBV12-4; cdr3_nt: TGTGCCAGCAGTTTCCAGCGGGACAACAATGAGCAGTTCTTC; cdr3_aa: CASSFQRDNNEQFF
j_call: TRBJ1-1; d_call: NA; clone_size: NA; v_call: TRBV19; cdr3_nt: TGTGCCAGTAGTGTTGGGGGAACAGGGAACACTAAAGCTTTCTTT; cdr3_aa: CASSVGGTGNTKAFF
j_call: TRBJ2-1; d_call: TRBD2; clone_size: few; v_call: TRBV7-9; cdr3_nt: TGTGCCAGCAGCCTGCCCCGGGCTAGCGGGCCCCTCAGGAACTCCTACAATGAGCAGTTCTTC; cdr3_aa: CASSLPRASGPLRNSYNEQFF
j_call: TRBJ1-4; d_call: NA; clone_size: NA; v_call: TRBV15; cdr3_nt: TGTGCCACCAGCAGAGACAGGGTACCTTCTGAAAAACTGTTTTTT; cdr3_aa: CATSRDRVPSEKLFF
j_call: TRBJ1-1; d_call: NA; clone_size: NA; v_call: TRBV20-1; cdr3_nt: TGCAGTGCAAGGGGGGCCTGGGACACCATGAACACTGAAGCTTTCTTT; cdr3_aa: CSARGAWDTMNTEAFF
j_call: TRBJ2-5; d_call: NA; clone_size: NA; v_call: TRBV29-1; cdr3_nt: TGCAGCGCCCAGATGGGGCCAGAAGAGACCCAGTACTTC; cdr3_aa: CSAQMGPEETQYF
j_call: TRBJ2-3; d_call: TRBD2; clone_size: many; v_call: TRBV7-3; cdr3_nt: TGTGCCAGCAGCCCCACGGGGGTAGCGGGACTATTCACAGATACGCAGTATTTT; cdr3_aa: CASSPTGVAGLFTDTQYF
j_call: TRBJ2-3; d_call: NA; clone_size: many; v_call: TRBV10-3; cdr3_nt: TGTGCCATCAGTGAGAAGACCGCAGATACGCAGTATTTT; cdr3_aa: CAISEKTADTQYF
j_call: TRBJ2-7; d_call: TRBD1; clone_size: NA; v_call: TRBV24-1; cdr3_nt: TGTGCCACCGGGAGGACAGGGGTATACTACGAGCAGTACTTC; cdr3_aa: CATGRTGVYYEQYF
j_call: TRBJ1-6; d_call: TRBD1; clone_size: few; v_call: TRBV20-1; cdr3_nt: TGCAGTGCTAGGGGGGACAGGGGAGGGAATTCACCCCTCCACTTT; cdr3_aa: CSARGDRGGNSPLHF
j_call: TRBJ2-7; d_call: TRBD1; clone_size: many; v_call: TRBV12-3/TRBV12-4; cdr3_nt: TGTGCCAGCAGTTTACAGGGGACAGACTACGAGCAGTACTTC; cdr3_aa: CASSLQGTDYEQYF
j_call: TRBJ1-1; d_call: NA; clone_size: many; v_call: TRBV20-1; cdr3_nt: TGCAGTGCTAGTCCCCTCACTGAAGCTTTCTTT; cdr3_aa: CSASPLTEAFF
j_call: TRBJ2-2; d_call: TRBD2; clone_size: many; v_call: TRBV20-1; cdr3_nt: TGCAGTGCACTACTAGCGGGAGCGGCCGGGGAGCTGTTTTTT; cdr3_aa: CSALLAGAAGELFF
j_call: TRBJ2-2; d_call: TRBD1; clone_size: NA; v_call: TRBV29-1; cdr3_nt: TGCAGCGTCCTCGAGGGTTGGACAGGCTACTCCACCGGGGAGCTGTTTTTT; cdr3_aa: CSVLEGWTGYSTGELFF
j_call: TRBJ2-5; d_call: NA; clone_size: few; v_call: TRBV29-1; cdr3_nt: TGCAGCGCCACCCGATTAGTCCGGGAGACCCAGTACTTC; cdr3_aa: CSATRLVRETQYF
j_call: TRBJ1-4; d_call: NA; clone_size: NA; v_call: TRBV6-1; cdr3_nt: TGTGCCACCGCAAAGGAAAAACTGTTTTTT; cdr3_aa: CATAKEKLFF